These 22 T cell receptor beta chains originate from one sample sequenced in a study of vaccination and CD4 T cells after COVID-19. The Oncomine TCR Beta short-read assay generated sequence data from the DNA of cultured CD4+ T cells. TCRdb ran MiXCR on the PCR reads and lists one entry per CDR3 protein. The sample includes roughly 18,000 distinct CDR3 sequences, more than 55% of them seen just once. Their specific antigens are unknown. Sample treatment: approximately nine-day PBMC culture with coronavirus spike peptide pools or control peptides (ViraFEST assay). Source material: CD4+ T cells from blood, cultured in vitro. The receptors here all came from a human donor who had recovered from COVID-19.

The V call is TRBV9, the J call TRBJ2-5, with 8 positions matching TRBD2. CDR3 length equals 15 residues. Germline V gives CDR1 SGDLS, CDR2 YYNGEE. Trimming cost V 6 bases and J 4 bases; bases outside gene matches: 11. CDR3 protein: CASILSGSVGETQYF. CDR3 bases: TGTGCCAGCATCCTCAGCGGGAGCGTAGGAGAGACCCAGTACTTC.

V is TRBV12-5 and J is TRBJ2-5, with D tentatively TRBD2 (5 bases). The V gene's germline CDR1 is LGHNT and CDR2 FRNRAP. The CDR3 has 17 amino acids. V was clipped by 0 bases and J by 9 bases, with 23 bases between them. CDR3 in DNA: TGTGCTAGTGGTTTGGTTGGGAGACTACCCACCCATCATGCCCAGTACTTC. Translating it yields CASGLVGRLPTHHAQYF.

The chain employs TRBV7-3 and TRBJ2-2, with no clear D. The germline V gene has CDR1 SGHTA and CDR2 FQGTGA. The germline V and J ends were trimmed by 6 bases and 3 bases, with 11 bases remaining between them. The CDR3 runs to 14 residues. The CDR3 nucleotides are TGTGCCAGCAGTATAGGGTCGGACACCGGGGAGCTGTTTTTT. Translating it yields CASSIGSDTGELFF.

J is TRBJ1-2 and V is TRBV15, with unresolved D. Trimming took off 1 base at V and 5 bases at J, with 11 bases between the two ends. Per germline, CDR1 LNHNV and CDR2 YYDKDF (reference sequence). This CDR3 spans 14 amino acids. CDR3 amino acids: CATSRVGREYGYTF. CDR3 sequence (DNA): TGTGCCACCAGCAGAGTAGGGAGGGAGTATGGCTACACCTTC.

This clonotype occurred a few times. The J gene is TRBJ1-6, the V gene TRBV6-1; no firm D call. Germline CDR1 and CDR2: MNHNS and SASEGT. The CDR3 contains 13 residues. V dropped 6 bases and J dropped 9 bases, with 12 bases sitting between them. CDR3 nucleotides: TGTGCCAGCAGGGAGGCCTCAAGTTCACCCCTCCACTTT. Encoded protein: CASREASSSPLHF.

In its sample, this clonotype was seen a few times. The rearrangement links TRBV19 to TRBJ1-2; TRBD1 aligns across 7 bases. CDR1 LNHDA and CDR2 SQIVND come from the germline V gene (reference sequence). The CDR3 spans 16 residues. The V segment lost 6 bases and the J segment 8 bases; nucleotides outside the gene matches: 18. CDR3 residues: CASSRQGPGHLGGYTF. Here the CDR3 DNA reads TGTGCCAGTAGCCGACAGGGACCAGGGCATTTGGGAGGCTACACCTTC.

This clonotype was observed a handful of times. The V and J genes are TRBV19 and TRBJ1-1; no reliable D call. With 7 bases removed from V and 4 bases from J, the gap between germline ends came to 10 bases. The germline CDR1 and CDR2 sequences are LNHDA and SQIVND (reference sequence). The CDR3 has 12 amino acids. CDR3 nucleotides: TGTGCCAGTAACGTTTGGGGCACTGAAGCTTTCTTT. Protein product: CASNVWGTEAFF.

The rearrangement uses TRBV4-3 and TRBJ2-2; no clear D gene. V shed 0 bases and J shed 5 bases, with 7 bases lying between them. The V gene's germline CDR1 is LGHNA and CDR2 YSLEER. This CDR3 is built from 14 residues. The CDR3 DNA reads as TGCGCCAGCAGCCAAGATCTAGGAACCGGGGAGCTGTTTTTT. Translation gives CASSQDLGTGELFF.

The CDR3 sequence: CASTQGGYTDTQYF. Written as DNA, the CDR3 is TGTGCCAGCACCCAGGGCGGCTACACAGATACGCAGTATTTT. This chain connects TRBV7-8 to TRBJ2-3, with D perhaps matching TRBD1 (5 bases). The V gene's germline CDR1 is SGHVS and CDR2 FQNEAQ. Trimming left V 7 bases short and J 2 bases short, with 13 bases between. The CDR3 is made up of 14 amino acids.

The chain employs TRBV4-1 and TRBJ2-7; 10 bases fit TRBD2. V shed 3 bases, J shed 2 bases, and the junction held 4 bases outside the gene matches. Germline assignment: CDR1 MGHRA and CDR2 YSYEKL. CDR3 length: 15 amino acids. The CDR3 region is CASSHEAGGAYEQYF. The CDR3 bases are TGCGCCAGCAGCCACGAAGCGGGAGGGGCCTACGAGCAGTACTTC.

This clonotype was detected only a few times. The rearrangement links TRBV15 to TRBJ2-4, with a weak D call TRBD1 (6 bases). With 0 bases removed from V and 0 bases from J, the gap between germline ends came to 9 bases. The germline CDR1 and CDR2 sequences are LNHNV and YYDKDF (reference sequence). The CDR3 consists of 16 residues. The CDR3 region is CATSRDGGAAKNIQYF. The DNA for the CDR3 is TGTGCCACCAGCAGAGATGGGGGCGCAGCCAAAAACATTCAGTACTTC.

This chain uses TRBV6-2 or TRBV6-3 with TRBJ2-7; TRBD1 agrees at 7 bases. V was pared by 3 bases and J by 0 bases, with 11 bases of the junction left unmatched. This CDR3 contains 17 residues. Germline-derived CDR1 and CDR2 are MNHEY and SVGEGT. The CDR3 DNA reads as TGTGCCAGCAGTTATCAGTTAGACAGGGCCAGCTCCTACGAGCAGTACTTC. Translated, it gives CASSYQLDRASSYEQYF.

The sample holds one count of this clonotype. The J gene is TRBJ1-1, the V gene TRBV4-1; TRBD1 aligns across 7 bases. Germline V lookup: CDR1 MGHRA, CDR2 YSYEKL. The CDR3 is made up of 16 amino acids. V gave up 4 bases and J gave up 0 bases; unmatched junction bases: 8. CDR3 region: CASSLRGTDMNTEAFF. In DNA form, the CDR3 reads TGCGCCAGCAGCCTGCGCGGGACAGACATGAACACTGAAGCTTTCTTT.

The V and J genes are TRBV6-1 and TRBJ2-7; D perhaps matches TRBD2 (5 bases). Germline CDR1 MNHNS, CDR2 SASEGT. Between the trimmed V and J ends, which lost 2 bases and 3 bases, there was a span of 5 bases. The CDR3 contains 12 residues. The CDR3 protein is CASSETSYEQYF. The CDR3 DNA is TGTGCCAGCAGTGAAACTAGCTACGAGCAGTACTTC.

The rearrangement links TRBV11-3 to TRBJ2-7; 8 nucleotides agree with TRBD2. The CDR3 extends over 13 amino acids. CDR1 is SGHNT, CDR2 YENEEA, per germline. J lost 7 bases, V lost 3 bases, and 5 bases had no gene match. This chain's CDR3 is CASSFGTRREQYF. The CDR3 DNA reads TGTGCCAGCAGCTTTGGGACTAGGCGAGAGCAGTACTTC.

The chain joins TRBV6-1 to TRBJ1-3; TRBD1 aligns across 7 bases. Losses at the gene ends were 3 bases for V and 4 bases for J; bases not matched to a gene: 3. The CDR3 spans 14 residues. CDR1 is MNHNS and CDR2 is SASEGT in the germline V gene. The CDR3 sequence is CASSERGQGNTIYF. CDR3 sequence (DNA): TGTGCCAGCAGTGAGAGGGGGCAAGGAAACACCATATATTTT.

The rearrangement joins TRBV27 to TRBJ2-1, with D perhaps matching TRBD2 (6 bases). There are 15 residues in the CDR3. Looked up from germline, CDR1 is MNHEY and CDR2 is SMNVEV (reference sequence). Trimming pared 0 bases from V and 6 bases from J, leaving 12 bases between. In DNA, the CDR3 is TGTGCCAGCAGTTTATCACTAGCACTGATCAATGAGCAGTTCTTC. As protein: CASSLSLALINEQFF.

The chain uses TRBV28 and TRBJ2-7, with TRBD1 as a possible D gene (6 bases). The length of the CDR3 is 15 residues. Germline V CDR1 and CDR2: MDHEN, SYDVKM. The V and J ends lost 9 bases and 0 bases respectively, with 18 bases between them. The CDR3: CASQAGVLSSYEQYF. CDR3 DNA sequence: TGTGCCAGTCAAGCAGGGGTCCTAAGCTCCTACGAGCAGTACTTC. Combining the CDR3 with reference TRBV28 and TRBJ2-7 gives the whole variable domain DVKVTQSSRYLVKRTGEKVFLECVQDMDHENMFWYRQDPGLGLRLIYFSYDVKMKEKGDIPEGYSVSREKKERFSLILESASTNQTSMYLCASQAGVLSSYEQYFGPGTRLTVT.

The chain joins TRBV2 to TRBJ1-5; no reliable D call. The germline V and J ends were trimmed by 5 bases and 1 base, with 3 bases remaining between them. Per the germline V gene, CDR1 is SNHLY and CDR2 is FYNNEI. CDR3 length equals 12 residues. The CDR3 DNA follows: TGTGCCAGCAGTAGGAGCAATCAGCCCCAGCATTTT. Translation gives CASSRSNQPQHF.

A note on this clonotype: The junction shows a germline mismatch at one end, possibly a read error. CDR3 region: CSARGTSASYEQYF. DNA for the CDR3: TGCAGTGCGAGAGGGACTAGCGCCTCCTACGAGCAGTACTTC. V and J are TRBV20-1 and TRBJ2-7, with 10 nucleotides matching TRBD2. The CDR3 loop spans 14 amino acids. Germline V gene data show CDR1 as DFQATT and CDR2 as SNEGSKA (reference sequence).

V gene TRBV20-1 combines with J gene TRBJ2-1; TRBD1 matches 9 bases. V lost 3 bases, J lost 7 bases, and 4 bases stayed unmatched. The CDR3 is 13 amino acids. Germline V lookup: CDR1 DFQATT, CDR2 SNEGSKA (reference sequence). The CDR3 DNA reads as TGCAGTGCTAGGGGGACAGGGATAAATGAGCAGTTCTTC. It encodes CSARGTGINEQFF.

This clonotype was counted once. The chain is built from TRBV25-1 and TRBJ2-3; possible D gene TRBD1, 7 bases. The CDR3 sequence is 15 residues long. CDR1 and CDR2 from the germline V gene are MGHDK and SYGVNS. V lost 1 base and J lost 12, with 20 bases in between. In DNA form, the CDR3 reads TGTGCCAGCAGTGAATCAGGCGACAGGGAGGTTTCTCAGTATTTT. Protein product: CASSESGDREVSQYF. The full variable domain, its missing parts supplied by reference TRBV25-1 and TRBJ2-3, is EADIYQTPRYLVIGTGKKITLECSQTMGHDKMYWYQQDPGMELHLIHYSYGVNSTEKGDLSSESTVSRIRTEHFPLTLESARPSHTSQYLCASSESGDREVSQYFGPGTRLTVL.